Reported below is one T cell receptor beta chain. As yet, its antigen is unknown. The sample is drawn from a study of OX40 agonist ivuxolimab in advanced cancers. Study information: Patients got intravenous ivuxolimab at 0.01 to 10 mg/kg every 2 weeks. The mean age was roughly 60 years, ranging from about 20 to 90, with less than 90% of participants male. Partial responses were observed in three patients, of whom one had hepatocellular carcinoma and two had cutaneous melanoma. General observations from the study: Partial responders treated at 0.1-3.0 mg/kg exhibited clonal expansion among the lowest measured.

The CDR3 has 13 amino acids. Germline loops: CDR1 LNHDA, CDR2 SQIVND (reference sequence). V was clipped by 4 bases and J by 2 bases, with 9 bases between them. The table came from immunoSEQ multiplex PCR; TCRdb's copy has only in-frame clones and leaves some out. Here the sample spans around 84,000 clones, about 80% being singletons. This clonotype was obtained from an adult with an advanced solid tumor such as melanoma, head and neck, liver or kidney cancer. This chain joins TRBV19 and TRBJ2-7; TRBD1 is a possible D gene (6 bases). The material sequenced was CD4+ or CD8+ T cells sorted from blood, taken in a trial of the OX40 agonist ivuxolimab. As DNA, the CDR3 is TGTGCCAGTAGTAGGGACATTACCTACGAGCAGTACTTC. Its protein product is CASSRDITYEQYF.